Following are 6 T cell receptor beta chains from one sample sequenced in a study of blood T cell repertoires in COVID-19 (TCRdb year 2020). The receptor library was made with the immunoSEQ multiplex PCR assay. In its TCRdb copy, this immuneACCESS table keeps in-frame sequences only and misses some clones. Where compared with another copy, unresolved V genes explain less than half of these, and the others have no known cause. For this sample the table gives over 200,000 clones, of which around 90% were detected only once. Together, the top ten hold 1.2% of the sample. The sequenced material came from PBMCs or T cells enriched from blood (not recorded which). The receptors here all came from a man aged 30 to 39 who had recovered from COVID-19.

Written as DNA, the CDR3 is TGTGCCAGCAGCTTAGTCGTACTAGCGGGAGGTCACGATGAGCAGTTCTTC. This translates into CASSLVVLAGGHDEQFF. The chain carries TRBV11-2 and TRBJ2-1, with 12 bases aligning to TRBD2. The CDR3 contains 17 residues. The J segment lost 8 bases and the V segment lost 1 base, leaving 9 bases of the junction unmatched. From germline, CDR1 is SGHAT and CDR2 FQNNGV.

CDR3 in DNA: TGTGCCAGCAGCTTAGCAATCTATAATTCACCCCTCCACTTT. Its protein product is CASSLAIYNSPLHF. The J gene is TRBJ1-6, the V gene TRBV11-2; D is undetermined. V was cut by 1 base and J by 3 bases, with 4 bases left in between. Per germline, CDR1 SGHAT and CDR2 FQNNGV. This CDR3 has 14 residues.

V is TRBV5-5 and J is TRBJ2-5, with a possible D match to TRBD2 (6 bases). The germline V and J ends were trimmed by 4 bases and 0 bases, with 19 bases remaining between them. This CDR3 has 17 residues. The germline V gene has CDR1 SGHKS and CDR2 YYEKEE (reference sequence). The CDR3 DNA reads TGTGCCAGCAGCCGTTGGGGGGACCCCGTGTACCAAGAGACCCAGTACTTC. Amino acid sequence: CASSRWGDPVYQETQYF.

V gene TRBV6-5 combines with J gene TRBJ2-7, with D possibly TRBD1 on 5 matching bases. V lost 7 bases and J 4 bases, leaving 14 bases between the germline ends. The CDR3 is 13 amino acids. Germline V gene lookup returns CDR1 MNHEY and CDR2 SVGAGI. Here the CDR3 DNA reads TGTGCCAGCACCATGCTAGGGGCGTACGAGCAGTACTTC. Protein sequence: CASTMLGAYEQYF.

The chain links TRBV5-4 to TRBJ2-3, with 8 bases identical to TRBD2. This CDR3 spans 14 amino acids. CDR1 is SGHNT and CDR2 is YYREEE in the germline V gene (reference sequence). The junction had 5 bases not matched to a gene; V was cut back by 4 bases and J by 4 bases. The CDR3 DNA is TGTGCCAGCAGCACTCCGGGACTAGCAGATACGCAGTATTTT. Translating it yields CASSTPGLADTQYF.

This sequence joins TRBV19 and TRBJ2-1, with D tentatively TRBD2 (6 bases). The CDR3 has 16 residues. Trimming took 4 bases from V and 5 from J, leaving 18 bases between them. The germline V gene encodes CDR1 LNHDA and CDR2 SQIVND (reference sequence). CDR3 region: CASSTDWTIEDNEQFF. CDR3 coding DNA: TGTGCCAGTAGTACCGACTGGACTATTGAGGACAATGAGCAGTTCTTC.